This T cell receptor beta chain was sequenced in a study of CD8 T cells in ankylosing spondylitis. By quantitative 5'-RACE with molecular barcodes, the TCR beta libraries were made. TCRdb itself ran the 5' RACE reads through MiXCR, one entry per CDR3 protein. The sample lists about 400,000 distinct CDR3 sequences; 20% were seen once. Broader study findings: A TCR beta motif of several highly homologous variants appeared characteristic of ankylosing spondylitis blood. Reports say disease-linked clones showed up significantly more in matched ankylosing spondylitis synovial fluid. Disease-linked clones proved CD8+ and comparatively uncommon in peripheral blood.

In the case of this clonotype: The antigen remains undetermined.

The sequencing sample was made of blood, either unsorted or a sorted T cell fraction (not recorded which). This clonotype was sampled from a male donor with ankylosing spondylitis or in good health (not recorded which).

In DNA form, the CDR3 reads TGTGCCAGCAGCTTACCAGGGTATCCCGATAATTCACCCCTCCACTTT. This translates into CASSLPGYPDNSPLHF. V usage is TRBV7-9 and J usage is TRBJ1-6, with TRBD1 as a possible D gene (5 bases). Germline CDR1 is SEHNR and CDR2 is FQNEAQ (reference sequence). The length of the CDR3 is 16 residues. V dropped 2 bases and J dropped 5 bases, with 13 bases sitting between them.